This T cell receptor beta chain was profiled in a study of cytomegalovirus exposure and HLA in healthy donors. The study sampled nominally healthy donors, though unrecorded immune exposures were likely. Germline V CDR1 and CDR2: WNHNN, SYGVQD (reference sequence). V shed 4 bases and J 2 bases; nucleotides not matched to a gene: 7. The CDR3 spans 17 residues. This clone was seen more than once but under ten times. No antigen is known for it. The PCR made use of 60 Vbeta and 13 Jbeta primers. Assay used: immunoSEQ multiplex PCR; TCRdb lists only in-frame clones, some missing. The repertoire holds about 150,000 clones, with less than 10% as singletons. Study-wide results and limits: An Asian-associated ancestry cluster reportedly showed fewer N-insertions than the approximately 630-donor mean in a later analysis.

The TCR sequence derives from a man in his fifties or sixties in good health and CMV-seronegative. The chain uses TRBV10-1 and TRBJ2-2; TRBD1 matches at 10 bases. The material sequenced was PBMCs. CDR3 DNA: TGCGCCAGCAGTGGGGCGACAGGGGGCATCAACACCGGGGAGCTGTTTTTT. It translates to CASSGATGGINTGELFF.